The clone carrying this T cell receptor (beta chain) was picked up a small number of times. This record comes from a study of blood T cell repertoires in COVID-19. Study-level background: T cells, B-cell-depleted T cells, or PBMCs provided the cDNA or gDNA that served as material.

Germline V gene sequence: CDR1 SGHNT, CDR2 YYREEE (reference sequence). CDR3 length: 14 residues. Between the trimmed V and J ends, which lost 5 bases and 1 base, there was a span of 9 bases. The method was immunoSEQ multiplex PCR; TCRdb's version includes in-frame clones alone and lacks a portion of them. The table lists approximately 190,000 clones, 82% of them singletons. V is TRBV5-4 and J is TRBJ2-2; TRBD1 is a possible D gene (6 bases). The sequence was obtained from a woman between 55 and 75 years old with COVID-19, enrolled during active disease. The sequenced sample consisted of peripheral blood. DNA of the CDR3: TGTGCCAGCAGAGAGGACAGGAACACCGGGGAGCTGTTTTTT. This translates into CASREDRNTGELFF.